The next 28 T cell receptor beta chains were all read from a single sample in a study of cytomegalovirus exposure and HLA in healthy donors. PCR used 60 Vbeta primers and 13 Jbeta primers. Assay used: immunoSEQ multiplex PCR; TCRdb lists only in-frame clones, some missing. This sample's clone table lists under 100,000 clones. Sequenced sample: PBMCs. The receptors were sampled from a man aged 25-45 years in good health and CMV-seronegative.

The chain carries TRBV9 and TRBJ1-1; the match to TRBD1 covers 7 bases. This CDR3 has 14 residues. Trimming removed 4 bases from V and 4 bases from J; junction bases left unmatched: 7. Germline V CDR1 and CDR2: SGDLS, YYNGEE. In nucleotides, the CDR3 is TGTGCCAGCAGCTTATCACAGGGGTTCACTGAAGCTTTCTTT. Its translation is CASSLSQGFTEAFF.

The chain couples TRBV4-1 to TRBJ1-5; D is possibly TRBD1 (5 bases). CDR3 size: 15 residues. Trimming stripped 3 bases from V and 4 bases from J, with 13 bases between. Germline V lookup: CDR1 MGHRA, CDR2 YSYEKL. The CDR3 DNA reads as TGCGCCAGCAGCCATGGGGCAGTTCTAAATCAGCCCCAGCATTTT. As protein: CASSHGAVLNQPQHF.

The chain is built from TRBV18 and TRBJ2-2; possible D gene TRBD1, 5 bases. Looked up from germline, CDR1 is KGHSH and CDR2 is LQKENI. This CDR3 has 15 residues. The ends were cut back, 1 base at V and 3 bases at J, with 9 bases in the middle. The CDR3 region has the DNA TGTGCCAGCTCACCACTGGGGCCCTACACCGGGGAGCTGTTTTTT. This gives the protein CASSPLGPYTGELFF.

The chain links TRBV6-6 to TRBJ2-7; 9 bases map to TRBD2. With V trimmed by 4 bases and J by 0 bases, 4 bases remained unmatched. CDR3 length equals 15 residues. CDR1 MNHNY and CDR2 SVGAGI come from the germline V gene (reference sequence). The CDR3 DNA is TGTGCCAGCAGTTGGACTAGCGTATACTCCTACGAGCAGTACTTC. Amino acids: CASSWTSVYSYEQYF.

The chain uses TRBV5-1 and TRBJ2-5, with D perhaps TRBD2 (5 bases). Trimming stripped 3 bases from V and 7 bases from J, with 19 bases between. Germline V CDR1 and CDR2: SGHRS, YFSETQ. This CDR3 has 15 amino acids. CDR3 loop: CASSYWTSSEGTQYF. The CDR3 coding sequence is TGCGCCAGCAGCTATTGGACTTCTTCCGAGGGGACCCAGTACTTC.

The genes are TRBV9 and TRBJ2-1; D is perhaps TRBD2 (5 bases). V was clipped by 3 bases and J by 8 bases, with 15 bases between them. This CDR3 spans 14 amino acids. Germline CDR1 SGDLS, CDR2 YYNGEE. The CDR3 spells CASSGGGLRDEQFF. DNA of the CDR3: TGTGCCAGCAGCGGCGGCGGGCTTAGAGATGAGCAGTTCTTC.

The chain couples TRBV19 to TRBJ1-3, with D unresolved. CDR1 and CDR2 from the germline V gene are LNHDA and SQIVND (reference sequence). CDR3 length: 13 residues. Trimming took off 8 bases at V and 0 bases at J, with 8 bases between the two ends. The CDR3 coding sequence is TGTGCCAGTGAGAGGAGCTCTGGAAACACCATATATTTT. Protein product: CASERSSGNTIYF.

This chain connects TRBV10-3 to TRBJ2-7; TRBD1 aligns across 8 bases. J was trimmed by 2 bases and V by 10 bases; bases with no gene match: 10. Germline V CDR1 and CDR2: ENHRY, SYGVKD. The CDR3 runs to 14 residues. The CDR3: CASQDRAAPYEQYF. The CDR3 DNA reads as TGTGCCAGCCAGGACAGGGCAGCGCCCTACGAGCAGTACTTC.

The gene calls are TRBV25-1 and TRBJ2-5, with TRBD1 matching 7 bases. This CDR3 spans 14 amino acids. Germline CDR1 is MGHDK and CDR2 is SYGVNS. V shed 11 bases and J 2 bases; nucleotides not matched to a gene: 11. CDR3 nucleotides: TGTGCCTGTGGACACCGGGACAGACAAGAGACCCAGTACTTC. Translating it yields CACGHRDRQETQYF. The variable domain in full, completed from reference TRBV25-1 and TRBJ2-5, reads EADIYQTPRYLVIGTGKKITLECSQTMGHDKMYWYQQDPGMELHLIHYSYGVNSTEKGDLSSESTVSRIRTEHFPLTLESARPSHTSQYLCACGHRDRQETQYFGPGTRLLVL.

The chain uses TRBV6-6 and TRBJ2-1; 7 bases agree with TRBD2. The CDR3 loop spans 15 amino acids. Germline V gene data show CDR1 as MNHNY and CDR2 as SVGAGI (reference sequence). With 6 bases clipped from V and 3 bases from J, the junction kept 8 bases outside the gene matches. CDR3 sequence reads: CASRRPPSGYNEQFF. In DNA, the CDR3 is TGTGCCAGCAGACGCCCGCCTAGCGGCTACAATGAGCAGTTCTTC.

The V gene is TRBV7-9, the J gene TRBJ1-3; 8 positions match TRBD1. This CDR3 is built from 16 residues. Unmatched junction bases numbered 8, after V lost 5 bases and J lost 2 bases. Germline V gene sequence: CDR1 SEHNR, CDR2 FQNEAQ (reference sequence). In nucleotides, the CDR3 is TGTGCCAGCAGCGCCCCAATGACAGGGGCTGGAAACACCATATATTTT. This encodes CASSAPMTGAGNTIYF.

CDR3: CASSLVGTLTGELFF. The CDR3 DNA reads as TGCGCCAGCAGCTTGGTTGGGACACTCACCGGGGAGCTGTTTTTT. This sequence joins TRBV5-1 and TRBJ2-2; tentative D call: TRBD1 (6 bases). CDR1 and CDR2 from the germline V gene are SGHRS and YFSETQ. The CDR3 is 15 amino acids. The ends were cut back, 0 bases at V and 4 bases at J, with 10 bases in the middle.

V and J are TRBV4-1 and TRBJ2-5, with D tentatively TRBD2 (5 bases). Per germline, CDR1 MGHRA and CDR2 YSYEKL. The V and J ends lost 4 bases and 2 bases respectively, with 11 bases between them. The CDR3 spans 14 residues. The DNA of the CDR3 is TGCGCCAGCAGCCCGGACTGGGGACAAGAGACCCAGTACTTC. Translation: CASSPDWGQETQYF.

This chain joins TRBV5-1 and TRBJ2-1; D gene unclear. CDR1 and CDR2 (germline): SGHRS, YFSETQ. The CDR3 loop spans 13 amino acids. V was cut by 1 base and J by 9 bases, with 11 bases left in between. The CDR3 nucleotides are TGCGCCAGCAGCTTGACCGCGTCCGGTGAGCAGTTCTTC. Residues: CASSLTASGEQFF.

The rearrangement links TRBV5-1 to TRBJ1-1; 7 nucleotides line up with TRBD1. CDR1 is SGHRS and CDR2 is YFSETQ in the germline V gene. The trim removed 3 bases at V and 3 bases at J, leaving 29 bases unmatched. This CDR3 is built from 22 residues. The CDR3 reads CASSSAWRATGALNRRDTEAFF. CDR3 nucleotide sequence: TGCGCCAGCAGCTCTGCCTGGCGGGCTACAGGGGCCTTAAACAGGAGGGACACTGAAGCTTTCTTT.

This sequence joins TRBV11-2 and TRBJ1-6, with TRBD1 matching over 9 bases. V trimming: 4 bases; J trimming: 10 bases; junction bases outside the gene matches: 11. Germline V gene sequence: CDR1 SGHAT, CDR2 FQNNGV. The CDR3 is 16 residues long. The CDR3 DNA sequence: TGTGCCAGCAGCTCGGTGAACAGGGGGCGCAGGTCACCCCTCCACTTT. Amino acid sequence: CASSSVNRGRRSPLHF.

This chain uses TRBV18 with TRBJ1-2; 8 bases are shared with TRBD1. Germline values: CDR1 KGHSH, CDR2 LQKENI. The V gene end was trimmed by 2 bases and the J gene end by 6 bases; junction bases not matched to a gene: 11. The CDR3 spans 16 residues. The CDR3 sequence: CASSPSPDRGYDGYTF. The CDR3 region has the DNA TGTGCCAGCTCACCAAGCCCTGACAGGGGTTACGATGGCTACACCTTC.

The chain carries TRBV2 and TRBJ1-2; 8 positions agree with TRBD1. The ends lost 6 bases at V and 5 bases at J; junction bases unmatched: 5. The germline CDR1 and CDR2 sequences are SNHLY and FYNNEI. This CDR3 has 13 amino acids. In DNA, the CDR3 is TGTGCCAGCAGAGAGACAGGGGTTTATGGCTACACCTTC. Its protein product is CASRETGVYGYTF.

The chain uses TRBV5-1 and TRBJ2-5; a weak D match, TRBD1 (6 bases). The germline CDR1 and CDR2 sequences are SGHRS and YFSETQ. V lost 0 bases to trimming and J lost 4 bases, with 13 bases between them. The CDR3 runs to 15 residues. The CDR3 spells CASSLALGGTETQYF. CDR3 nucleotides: TGCGCCAGCAGCTTGGCCTTAGGGGGAACAGAGACCCAGTACTTC.

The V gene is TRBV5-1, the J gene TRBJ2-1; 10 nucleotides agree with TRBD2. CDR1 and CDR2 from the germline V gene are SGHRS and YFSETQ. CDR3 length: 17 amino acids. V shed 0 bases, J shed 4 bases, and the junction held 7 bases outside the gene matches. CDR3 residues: CASSLASGRPSYNEQFF. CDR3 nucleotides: TGCGCCAGCAGCTTGGCTAGCGGGAGACCATCTTACAATGAGCAGTTCTTC.

The CDR3 here is CASSPRSGYAASDTPDTQYF. CDR3 coding DNA: TGTGCCAGCAGCCCCCGGTCGGGATATGCGGCTAGCGACACCCCAGATACGCAGTATTTT. The chain carries TRBV9 and TRBJ2-3; D perhaps matches TRBD2 (6 bases). CDR1 and CDR2 from the germline V gene are SGDLS and YYNGEE. Trimming shortened V by 4 bases and J by 4 bases, and 31 bases separated the two germline ends. This CDR3 region has 20 residues.

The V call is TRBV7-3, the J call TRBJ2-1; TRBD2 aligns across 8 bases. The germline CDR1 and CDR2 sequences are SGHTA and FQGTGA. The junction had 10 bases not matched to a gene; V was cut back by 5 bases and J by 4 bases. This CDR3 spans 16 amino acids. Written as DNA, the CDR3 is TGTGCCAGCAGCCCTGAGACTAGCGCAGGATACAATGAGCAGTTCTTC. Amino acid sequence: CASSPETSAGYNEQFF.

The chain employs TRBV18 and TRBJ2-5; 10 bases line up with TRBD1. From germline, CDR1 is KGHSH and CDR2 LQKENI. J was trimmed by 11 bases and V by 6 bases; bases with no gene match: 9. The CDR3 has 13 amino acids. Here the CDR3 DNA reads TGTGCCAGCTCGCCAGGGACAGGGGATGAGCAGTACTTC. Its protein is CASSPGTGDEQYF.

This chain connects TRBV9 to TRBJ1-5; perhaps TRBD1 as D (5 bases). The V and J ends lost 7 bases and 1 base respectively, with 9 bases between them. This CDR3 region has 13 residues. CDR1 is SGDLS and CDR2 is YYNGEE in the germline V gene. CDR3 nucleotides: TGTGCCAGCTCAAAGGGGAGCAATCAGCCCCAGCATTTT. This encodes CASSKGSNQPQHF. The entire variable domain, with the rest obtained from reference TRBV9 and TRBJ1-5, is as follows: DSGVTQTPKHLITATGQRVTLRCSPRSGDLSVYWYQQSLDQGLQFLIQYYNGEERAKGNILERFSAQQFPDLHSELNLSSLELGDSALYFCASSKGSNQPQHFGDGTRLSIL.

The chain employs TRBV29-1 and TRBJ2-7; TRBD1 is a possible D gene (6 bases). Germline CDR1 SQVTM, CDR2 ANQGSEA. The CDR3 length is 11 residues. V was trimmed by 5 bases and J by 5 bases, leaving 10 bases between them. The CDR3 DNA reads TGCAGCGTTCTTCCAGGGGACGAGCAGTACTTC. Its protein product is CSVLPGDEQYF.

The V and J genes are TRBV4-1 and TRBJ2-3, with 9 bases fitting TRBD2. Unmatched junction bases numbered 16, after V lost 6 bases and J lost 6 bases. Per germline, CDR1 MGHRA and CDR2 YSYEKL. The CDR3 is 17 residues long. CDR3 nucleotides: TGCGCCAGCAGTCCTTATAGCGGGAGAGGATCTTATGATACGCAGTATTTT. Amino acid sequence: CASSPYSGRGSYDTQYF.

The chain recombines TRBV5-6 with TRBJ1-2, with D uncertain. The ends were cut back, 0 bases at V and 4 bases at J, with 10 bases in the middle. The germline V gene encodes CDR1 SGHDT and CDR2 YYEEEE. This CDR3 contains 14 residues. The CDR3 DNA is TGTGCCAGCAGCTTGGGAACAGAGACCTATGGCTACACCTTC. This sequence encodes CASSLGTETYGYTF.

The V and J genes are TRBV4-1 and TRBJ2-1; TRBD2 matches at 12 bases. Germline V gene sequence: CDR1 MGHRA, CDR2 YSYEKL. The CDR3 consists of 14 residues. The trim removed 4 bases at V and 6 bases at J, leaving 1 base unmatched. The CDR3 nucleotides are TGCGCCAGCAGCCGGACTAGCGGGATCAATGAGCAGTTCTTC. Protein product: CASSRTSGINEQFF.